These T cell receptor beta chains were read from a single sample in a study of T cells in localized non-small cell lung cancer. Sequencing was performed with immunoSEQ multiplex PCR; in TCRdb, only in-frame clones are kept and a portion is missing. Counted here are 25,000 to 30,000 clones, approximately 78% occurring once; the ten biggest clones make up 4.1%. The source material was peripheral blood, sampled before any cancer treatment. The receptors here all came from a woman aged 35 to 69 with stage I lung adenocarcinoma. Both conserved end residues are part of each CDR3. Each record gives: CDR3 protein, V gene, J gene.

cdr3_aa: CASSAYGSTNEKLFF; v_call: TRBV7-2; j_call: TRBJ1-4
cdr3_aa: CASKPAFGGHTGELFF; v_call: TRBV27; j_call: TRBJ2-2
cdr3_aa: CASSQDRSVPRYGYTF; v_call: TRBV14; j_call: TRBJ1-2
cdr3_aa: CASSESPRVGYTF; v_call: TRBV9; j_call: TRBJ1-2
cdr3_aa: CASSFEAGGATVEAFF; v_call: TRBV5-4; j_call: TRBJ1-1
cdr3_aa: CAISEPGQASYEQYF; v_call: TRBV10-3; j_call: TRBJ2-7
cdr3_aa: CASSPRGAVGNTIYF; v_call: TRBV9; j_call: TRBJ1-3
cdr3_aa: CASSARGLPADTQYF; v_call: TRBV9; j_call: TRBJ2-3
cdr3_aa: CASSLARQNYGYTF; v_call: TRBV7-8; j_call: TRBJ1-2
cdr3_aa: CASGLGQGFDEQFF; v_call: TRBV12-5; j_call: TRBJ2-1
cdr3_aa: CASSDLGLTQYF; v_call: TRBV7-8; j_call: TRBJ2-5
cdr3_aa: CASSGGQSGQETQYF; v_call: TRBV19; j_call: TRBJ2-5
cdr3_aa: CASSPGRIYEQYF; v_call: TRBV19; j_call: TRBJ2-7
cdr3_aa: CASSQSNKGRLNYGYTF; v_call: TRBV23-1; j_call: TRBJ1-2
cdr3_aa: CASGRGQGAEAFF; v_call: TRBV30; j_call: TRBJ1-1
cdr3_aa: CASSLDPYNQPQHF; v_call: TRBV27; j_call: TRBJ1-5
cdr3_aa: CASSSPGEKNIQYF; v_call: TRBV19; j_call: TRBJ2-4
cdr3_aa: CASSLLSGQNTEAFF; v_call: TRBV5-1; j_call: TRBJ1-1
cdr3_aa: CASSLERMTDTQYF; v_call: TRBV5-6; j_call: TRBJ2-3
cdr3_aa: CAIKEGLQGTSQYF; v_call: TRBV10-3; j_call: TRBJ2-4
cdr3_aa: CASRLGASNQPQHF; v_call: TRBV7-8; j_call: TRBJ1-5
cdr3_aa: CASSPRWSNTGELFF; v_call: TRBV5-8; j_call: TRBJ2-2
cdr3_aa: CAISPSGSGGYTF; v_call: TRBV10-3; j_call: TRBJ1-2
cdr3_aa: CASRPTGVEEYF; v_call: TRBV2; j_call: TRBJ2-7
cdr3_aa: CASSGRDSYNEQFF; v_call: TRBV13; j_call: TRBJ2-1